The T cell receptor (beta chain) described here comes from a study of shared clonotypes between healthy human individuals. A few counts support this clone. V shed 0 bases and J 4 bases; nucleotides not matched to a gene: 3. This CDR3 spans 15 amino acids. Germline lookup yields CDR1 SGHRS and CDR2 YFSETQ. TCRdb's table, derived via immunoSEQ multiplex PCR, lists solely in-frame clones and lacks some. The sample has over 300,000 clones, over 75% seen once. This TCR came from a young man in good health. The source material was memory CD8+ T cells sorted from blood. Subset reported: CD45RO+ cells pooled with CCR7-negative TemRA cells. The chain recombines TRBV5-1 with TRBJ2-2; the match to TRBD1 covers 7 bases. The CDR3 spells CASSLEGQSTGELFF. CDR3 DNA sequence: TGCGCCAGCAGCTTGGAGGGACAGTCCACCGGGGAGCTGTTTTTT.